This passage covers 25 T cell receptor beta chains from one sample sequenced in a study of T cells in Graves' hyperthyroidism and ophthalmopathy. RNA transcripts provided the source from which TCR beta CDR3 regions were amplified. An initial round of RT-PCR targeting the TCR CDR3 relied on the HTBI primer set. TCRdb processed the multiplex PCR reads anew with MiXCR; each CDR3 protein has one entry. Of a few hundred thousand distinct CDR3 sequences in the sample, roughly 50% are singletons; the top ten hold more than 7.5%. The source material was peripheral blood or thyroid tissue (not recorded which). The receptors here all came from a young woman with Graves' hyperthyroidism.

The CDR3 region is CASSQDGASYEQYF. CDR3 nucleotides: TGTGCCAGCAGCCAAGACGGTGCCTCTTACGAGCAGTACTTC. This chain connects TRBV9 to TRBJ2-7; D not resolved. Germline CDR1 reads SGDLS; CDR2 reads YYNGEE. Trimming shortened V by 4 bases and J by 4 bases, and 15 bases separated the two germline ends. This CDR3 region has 14 residues.

The rearrangement uses TRBV7-8 and TRBJ2-1, with TRBD1 matching 9 bases. The CDR3 runs 13 residues. Germline loops: CDR1 SGHVS, CDR2 FQNEAQ. J was trimmed by 10 bases and V by 11 bases; bases with no gene match: 12. The CDR3 region is CAPGQGVPDEQFF. The CDR3 coding sequence is TGTGCCCCGGGACAGGGTGTTCCCGACGAGCAGTTCTTC.

This clonotype was found many times. The chain combines TRBV7-2 with TRBJ1-2, with 7 bases fitting TRBD1. J lost 5 bases, V lost 1 base, and 7 bases had no gene match. Germline assignment: CDR1 SGHTA and CDR2 FQGNSA. The CDR3 contains 15 residues. CDR3 loop: CASSLDQGGWYGYTF. The CDR3 nucleotides are TGTGCCAGCAGCTTAGATCAGGGGGGCTGGTATGGCTACACCTTC.

This clonotype was seen repeatedly, ten times or more. The V and J genes are TRBV19 and TRBJ1-6; unclear D gene. Trimming left V 8 bases short and J 0 bases short, with 14 bases between. CDR3 length equals 16 residues. From germline, CDR1 is LNHDA and CDR2 SQIVND (reference sequence). CDR3 region: CASGGLWSSYNSPLHF. The CDR3, as DNA: TGTGCCAGTGGCGGTTTATGGAGCTCCTATAATTCACCCCTCCACTTT.

The rearrangement uses TRBV10-3 and TRBJ2-7, with D possibly matching TRBD1 (6 bases). The DNA end favors TRBJ2-1, so the J call may be wrong. The CDR3 has 15 amino acids. Germline values: CDR1 ENHRY, CDR2 SYGVKD. The CDR3 reads CAIRDDLQGTYEQFF. The CDR3 DNA follows: TGTGCCATCCGGGACGACCTACAGGGAACCTATGAGCAGTTCTTC.

On this clonotype itself: The junction departs from the called germline gene at one end, perhaps through a read error. The chain carries TRBV24-1 and TRBJ2-6; possible D gene TRBD1, 5 bases. CDR3 size: 12 residues. The germline CDR1 and CDR2 sequences are KGHDR and SFDVKD. CDR3 nucleotide sequence: TGTGCCACCAGAGACAGCACCAACACTGAAGCTTTC. It translates to CATRDSTNTEAF.

The chain joins TRBV19 to TRBJ1-3; 7 bases map to TRBD1. There are 13 residues in the CDR3. V gave up 5 bases and J gave up 7 bases; unmatched junction bases: 5. Germline values: CDR1 LNHDA, CDR2 SQIVND (reference sequence). In DNA, the CDR3 is TGTGCCAGTAGTCCGGGACAGCCGAACACCATATATTTT. It codes for CASSPGQPNTIYF.

This sequence joins TRBV7-3 and TRBJ1-2, with D perhaps matching TRBD1 (6 bases). This CDR3 contains 15 residues. The V and J ends lost 5 bases and 4 bases respectively, with 17 bases between them. Germline V gene sequence: CDR1 SGHTA, CDR2 FQGTGA. The CDR3 loop reads CASSLEGVTGYGYTF. The CDR3 DNA reads as TGTGCCAGCAGCCTAGAGGGGGTGACGGGCTATGGCTACACCTTC. Variable domain in full (rest from reference TRBV7-3 and TRBJ1-2): GAGVSQTPSNKVTEKGKYVELRCDPISGHTALYWYRQSLGQGPEFLIYFQGTGAADDSGLPNDRFFAVRPEGSVSTLKIQRTERGDSAVYLCASSLEGVTGYGYTFGSGTRLTVV.

The chain couples TRBV12-3 or TRBV12-4 to TRBJ2-7; unclear D gene. The CDR3 has 11 amino acids. Trimming removed 7 bases at V and 7 bases at J, with 11 bases between. For the CDR3, the DNA is TGTGCCAGCAAACAGTACCAAGAGCAGTACTTC. Translated, it gives CASKQYQEQYF.

The rearrangement joins TRBV7-8 to TRBJ2-6; D is uncertain. Trimming stripped 1 base from V and 0 bases from J, with 10 bases between. The CDR3 is 17 amino acids. CDR1 and CDR2 (germline): SGHVS, FQNEAQ. CDR3 region: CASSLEGGFSGANVLTF. CDR3 DNA: TGTGCCAGCAGCTTAGAGGGTGGGTTCTCTGGGGCCAACGTCCTGACTTTC.

The chain carries TRBV5-1 and TRBJ1-2, with no clear D. Germline loops: CDR1 SGHRS, CDR2 YFSETQ. Trimming took 0 bases from V and 5 from J, leaving 11 bases between them. The CDR3 covers 14 residues. CDR3: CASSLGSGSYGYTF. For the CDR3, the DNA is TGCGCCAGCAGCTTGGGAAGCGGGAGTTATGGCTACACCTTC.

This rearrangement joins TRBV5-5 to TRBJ2-7; no reliable D call. V lost 1 base and J 3 bases, leaving 8 bases between the germline ends. The CDR3 has 13 amino acids. Per germline, CDR1 SGHKS and CDR2 YYEKEE (reference sequence). This CDR3 reads CASSLQPGYEQYF. The CDR3 bases are TGTGCCAGCAGCTTGCAGCCGGGCTACGAGCAGTACTTC.

The rearrangement joins TRBV6-1 to TRBJ1-5; TRBD1 might be the D (5 bases). With 11 bases removed from V and 5 bases from J, the gap between germline ends came to 16 bases. Germline assignment: CDR1 MNHNS and CDR2 SASEGT. This CDR3 contains 13 residues. CDR3 sequence: CAAGSGRHQPQHF. DNA of the CDR3: TGTGCCGCAGGATCAGGGAGGCATCAGCCCCAGCATTTT.

In this sample, this clonotype turned up many times. This chain links TRBV9 with TRBJ1-2, with 9 bases identical to TRBD1. The CDR3 runs 14 residues. V trimming: 4 bases; J trimming: 4 bases; junction bases outside the gene matches: 5. Germline-derived CDR1 and CDR2 are SGDLS and YYNGEE. CDR3 loop: CASSHMDRGYGYTF. The CDR3 DNA follows: TGTGCCAGCAGCCACATGGACAGGGGCTATGGCTACACCTTC.

This clonotype was observed a few times. An end of the junction differs from the germline gene, which may be a read error. The chain recombines TRBV20-1 with TRBJ1-4; TRBD1 agrees at 8 bases. Germline CDR1 is DFQATT and CDR2 is SNEGSKA (reference sequence). CDR3 length equals 11 residues. DNA for the CDR3: TGCAGTGCTAGAGATCAACACAGGGGGGTTTTT. The encoded protein is CSARDQHRGVF.

In this sample, this clonotype turned up a few times. The J gene is TRBJ1-6, the V gene TRBV30; 11 bases map to TRBD1. Per the germline V gene, CDR1 is GTSNPN and CDR2 is SVGIG (reference sequence). This CDR3 contains 16 residues. J lost 13 bases, V lost 1 base, and 12 bases had no gene match. DNA for the CDR3: TGTGCCTGGAGTGCCACCGGACAGGGGGCCCTTGTCCCCCTCCACTTT. Amino acids: CAWSATGQGALVPLHF.

This clonotype has at least ten counts. The chain joins TRBV20-1 to TRBJ2-7; no clear D gene. The CDR3 totals 18 residues. Germline-derived CDR1 and CDR2 are DFQATT and SNEGSKA (reference sequence). V lost 0 bases and J 0 bases, leaving 21 bases between the germline ends. The CDR3 sequence: CSARDFLAVRSSSYEQYF. The CDR3 nucleotides are TGCAGTGCTAGAGATTTTTTGGCGGTTAGGAGTTCCTCCTACGAGCAGTACTTC.

The table lists this clonotype with many counts. The gene calls are TRBV2 and TRBJ2-5; 9 nucleotides match TRBD1. This CDR3 contains 15 residues. Per the germline V gene, CDR1 is SNHLY and CDR2 is FYNNEI. Trimming took 7 bases from V and 6 from J; bases not matched to a gene: 12. CDR3 in amino acids: CASTEGLDRGKTQYF. CDR3 in DNA: TGTGCCAGCACCGAGGGCCTAGACAGGGGGAAGACCCAGTACTTC.

The chain links TRBV7-9 to TRBJ2-5; TRBD1 is a possible D gene (7 bases). The end of the DNA fits TRBJ2-1 better, so the J call may be wrong. There are 12 residues in the CDR3. From germline, CDR1 is SEHNR and CDR2 FQNEAQ (reference sequence). CDR3: CASSFTGEVQFF. The CDR3 nucleotides read TGTGCCAGCAGCTTTACAGGGGAGGTTCAGTTCTTC.

This clonotype showed up just a few times. The V call is TRBV24-1, the J call TRBJ2-1; 8 nucleotides line up with TRBD1. V shed 6 bases, J shed 4 bases, and the junction held 4 bases outside the gene matches. From germline, CDR1 is KGHDR and CDR2 SFDVKD. This CDR3 spans 14 amino acids. The CDR3 reads CATSFGQGYNEQFF. The CDR3 DNA reads TGTGCCACCAGTTTTGGACAGGGTTACAATGAGCAGTTCTTC.

This clonotype was seen only once. This chain uses TRBV20-1 with TRBJ2-5; 11 bases match TRBD2. With V trimmed by 3 bases and J by 5 bases, 8 bases remained unmatched. Germline V gives CDR1 DFQATT, CDR2 SNEGSKA (reference sequence). The CDR3 loop spans 15 amino acids. The CDR3: CSASRSSGGRETQYF. DNA of the CDR3: TGCAGTGCTAGTAGGTCTAGCGGGGGGAGGGAGACCCAGTACTTC.

Many counts were recorded for this clonotype. The V call is TRBV2, the J call TRBJ2-7; D not certain. In germline, CDR1 is SNHLY, CDR2 FYNNEI. V lost 8 bases and J lost 1, with 15 bases in between. This CDR3 comprises 14 residues. The CDR3 nucleotides are TGTGCCAGCCGAAAGGAGACAACTTCCTACGAGCAGTACTTC. This encodes CASRKETTSYEQYF.

This clonotype was detected many times. V is TRBV11-2 and J is TRBJ1-2; D unresolved. Looked up from germline, CDR1 is SGHAT and CDR2 is FQNNGV. V was cut by 2 bases and J by 4 bases, with 2 bases left in between. The CDR3 is 11 residues long. CDR3 sequence: CASSLSYGYTF. The CDR3 bases are TGTGCCAGCAGCTTAAGCTATGGCTACACCTTC.

The rearrangement uses TRBV2 and TRBJ1-5, with 8 nucleotides matching TRBD1. The J segment lost 3 bases and the V segment lost 6 bases, leaving 10 bases of the junction unmatched. The CDR3 loop spans 16 amino acids. Looked up from germline, CDR1 is SNHLY and CDR2 is FYNNEI. CDR3 coding DNA: TGTGCCAGCAGCCCTGACAGGGGCGCAGACAATCAGCCCCAGCATTTT. This encodes CASSPDRGADNQPQHF.

This clonotype was observed many times. The rearrangement uses TRBV28 and TRBJ1-1, with D unclear. V was trimmed by 3 bases and J by 1 base, leaving 9 bases between them. The CDR3 has 14 amino acids. Germline loops: CDR1 MDHEN, CDR2 SYDVKM. CDR3: CASSFGWGNTEAFF. In DNA, the CDR3 is TGTGCCAGCAGTTTTGGGTGGGGGAACACTGAAGCTTTCTTT.